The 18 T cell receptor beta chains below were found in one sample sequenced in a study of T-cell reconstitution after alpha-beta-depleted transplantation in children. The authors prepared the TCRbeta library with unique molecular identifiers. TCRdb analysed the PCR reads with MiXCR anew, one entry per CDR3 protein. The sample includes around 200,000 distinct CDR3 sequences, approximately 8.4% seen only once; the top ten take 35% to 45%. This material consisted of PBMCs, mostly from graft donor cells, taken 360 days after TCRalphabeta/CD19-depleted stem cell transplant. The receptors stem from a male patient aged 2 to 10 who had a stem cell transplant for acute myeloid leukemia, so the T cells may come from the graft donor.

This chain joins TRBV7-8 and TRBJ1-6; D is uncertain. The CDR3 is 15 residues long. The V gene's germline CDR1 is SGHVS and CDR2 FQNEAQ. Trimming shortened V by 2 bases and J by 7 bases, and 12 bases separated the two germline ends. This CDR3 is CASSLRGPENSPLHF. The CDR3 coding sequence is TGTGCCAGCAGCTTACGGGGTCCTGAGAATTCACCCCTCCACTTT. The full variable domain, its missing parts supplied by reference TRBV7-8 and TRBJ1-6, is GAGVSQSPRYKVAKRGQDVALRCDPISGHVSLFWYQQALGQGPEFLTYFQNEAQLDKSGLPSDRFFAERPEGSVSTLKIQRTQQEDSAVYLCASSLRGPENSPLHFGNGTRLTVT.

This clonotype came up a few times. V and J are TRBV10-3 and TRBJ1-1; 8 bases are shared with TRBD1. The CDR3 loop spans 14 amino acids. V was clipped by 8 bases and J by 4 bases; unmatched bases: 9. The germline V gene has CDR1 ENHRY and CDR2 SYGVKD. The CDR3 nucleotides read TGTGCCATCCGACAGGGGATCCGGGGCACTGAAGCTTTCTTT. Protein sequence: CAIRQGIRGTEAFF.

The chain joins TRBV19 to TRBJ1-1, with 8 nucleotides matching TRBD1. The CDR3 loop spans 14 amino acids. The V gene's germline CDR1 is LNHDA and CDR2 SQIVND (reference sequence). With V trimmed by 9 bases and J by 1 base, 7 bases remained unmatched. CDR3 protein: CASQEDRANTEAFF. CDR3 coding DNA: TGTGCCAGCCAAGAGGACAGGGCGAACACTGAAGCTTTCTTT.

DNA of the CDR3: TGTGCCAGCAGTTTTCGTAGAAACTATGGCTACACCTTC. This encodes CASSFRRNYGYTF. The chain carries TRBV12-3 or TRBV12-4 and TRBJ1-2; D unresolved. Trimming took 3 bases from V and 2 from J, leaving 7 bases between them. This CDR3 contains 13 residues.

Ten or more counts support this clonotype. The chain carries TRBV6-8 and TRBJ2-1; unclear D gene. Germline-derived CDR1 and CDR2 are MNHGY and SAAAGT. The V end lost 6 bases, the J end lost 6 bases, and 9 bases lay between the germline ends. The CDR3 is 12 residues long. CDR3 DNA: TGTGCCAGCAGCCTCATTTTCAATGAGCAGTTCTTC. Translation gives CASSLIFNEQFF.

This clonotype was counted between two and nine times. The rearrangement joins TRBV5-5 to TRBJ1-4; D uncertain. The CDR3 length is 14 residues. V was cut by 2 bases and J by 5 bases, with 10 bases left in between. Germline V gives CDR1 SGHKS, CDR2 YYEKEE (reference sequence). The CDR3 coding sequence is TGTGCCAGCAGCTTTTGGACGCCAAATGAAAAACTGTTTTTT. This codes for CASSFWTPNEKLFF.

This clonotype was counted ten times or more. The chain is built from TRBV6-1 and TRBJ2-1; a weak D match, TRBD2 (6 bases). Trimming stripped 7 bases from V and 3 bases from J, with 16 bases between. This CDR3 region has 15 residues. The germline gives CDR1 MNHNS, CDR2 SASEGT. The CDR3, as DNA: TGTGCCAGCACGCGCGGGGTAGGGATCTACAATGAGCAGTTCTTC. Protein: CASTRGVGIYNEQFF.

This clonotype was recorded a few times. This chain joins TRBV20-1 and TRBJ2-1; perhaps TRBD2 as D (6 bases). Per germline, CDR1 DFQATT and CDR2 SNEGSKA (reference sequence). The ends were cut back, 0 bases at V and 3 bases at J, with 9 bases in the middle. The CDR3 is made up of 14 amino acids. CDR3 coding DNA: TGCAGTGCTAGAGATCCGGGAGTCTACAATGAGCAGTTCTTC. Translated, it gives CSARDPGVYNEQFF.

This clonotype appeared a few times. This CDR3 is CAISYAPGAVIMNTEAFF. The DNA of the CDR3 is TGTGCCATCAGCTACGCTCCAGGGGCTGTCATCATGAACACTGAAGCTTTCTTT. The gene calls are TRBV10-3 and TRBJ1-1; tentative D call: TRBD1 (6 bases). The CDR3 is made up of 18 amino acids. Germline V CDR1 and CDR2: ENHRY, SYGVKD. V was trimmed by 6 bases and J by 0 bases, leaving 23 bases between them.

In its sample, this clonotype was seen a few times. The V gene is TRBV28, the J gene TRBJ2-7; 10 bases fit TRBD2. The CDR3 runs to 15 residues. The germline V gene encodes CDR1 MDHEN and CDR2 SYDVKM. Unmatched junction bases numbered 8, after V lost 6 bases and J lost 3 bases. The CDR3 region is CASRAPGLAYYEQYF. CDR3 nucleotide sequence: TGTGCCAGCAGAGCTCCGGGACTAGCGTACTACGAGCAGTACTTC.

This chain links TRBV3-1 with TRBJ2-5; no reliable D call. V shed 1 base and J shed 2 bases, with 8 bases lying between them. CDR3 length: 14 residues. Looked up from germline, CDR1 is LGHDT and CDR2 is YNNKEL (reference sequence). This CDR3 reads CASSQVHRQETQYF. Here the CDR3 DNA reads TGTGCCAGCAGCCAAGTCCACCGTCAAGAGACCCAGTACTTC.

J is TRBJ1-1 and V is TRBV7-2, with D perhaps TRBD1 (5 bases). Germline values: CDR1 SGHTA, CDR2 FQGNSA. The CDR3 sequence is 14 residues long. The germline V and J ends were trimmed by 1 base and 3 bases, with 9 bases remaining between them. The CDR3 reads CASSLVGEYTEAFF. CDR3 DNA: TGTGCCAGCAGCTTAGTAGGGGAGTACACTGAAGCTTTCTTT.

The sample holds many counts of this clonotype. CDR3 nucleotides: TGCAGTGCTAGACTGCGTTTCTACAATGAGCAGTTCTTC. This encodes CSARLRFYNEQFF. The chain combines TRBV20-1 with TRBJ2-1, with D uncertain. From germline, CDR1 is DFQATT and CDR2 SNEGSKA (reference sequence). The V end was cut by 2 bases, the J end by 3 bases, with 8 bases between. The CDR3 covers 13 residues.

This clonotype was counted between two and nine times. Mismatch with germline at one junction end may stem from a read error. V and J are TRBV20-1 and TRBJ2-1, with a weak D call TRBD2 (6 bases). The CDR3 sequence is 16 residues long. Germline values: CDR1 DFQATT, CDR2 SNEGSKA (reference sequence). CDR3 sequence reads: CCARVPHGTLYNEQFF. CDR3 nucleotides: TGCTGTGCTAGAGTCCCCCACGGGACTCTATACAATGAGCAGTTCTTC.

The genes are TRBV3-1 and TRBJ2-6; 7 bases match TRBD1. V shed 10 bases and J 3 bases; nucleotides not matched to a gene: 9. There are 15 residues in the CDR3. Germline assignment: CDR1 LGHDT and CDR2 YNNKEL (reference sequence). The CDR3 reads CATTRRTGGANVLTF. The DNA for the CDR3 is TGTGCCACCACCCGTAGGACAGGTGGGGCCAACGTCCTGACTTTC.

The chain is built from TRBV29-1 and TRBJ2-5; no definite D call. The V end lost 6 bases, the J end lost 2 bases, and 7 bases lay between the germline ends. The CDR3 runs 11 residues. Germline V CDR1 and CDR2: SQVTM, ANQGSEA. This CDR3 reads CSVTPQETQYF. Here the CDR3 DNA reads TGCAGCGTCACCCCGCAAGAGACCCAGTACTTC.

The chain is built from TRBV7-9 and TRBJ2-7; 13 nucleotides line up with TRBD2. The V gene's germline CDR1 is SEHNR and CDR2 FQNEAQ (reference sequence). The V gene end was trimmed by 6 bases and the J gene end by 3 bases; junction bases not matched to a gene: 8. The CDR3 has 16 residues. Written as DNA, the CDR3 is TGTGCCAGCAGTTCCGGACTAGCGGGAGAACTCTACGAGCAGTACTTC. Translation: CASSSGLAGELYEQYF.

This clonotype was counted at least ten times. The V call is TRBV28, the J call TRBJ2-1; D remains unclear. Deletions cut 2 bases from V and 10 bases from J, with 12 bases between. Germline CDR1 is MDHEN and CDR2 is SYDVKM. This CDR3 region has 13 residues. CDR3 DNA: TGTGCCAGCAGTTTAGAGTGGCGTGGAGAGCAGTTCTTC. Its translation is CASSLEWRGEQFF.